This entry concerns a single T cell receptor beta chain. What it binds is not known. The sample belongs to a study of T cells after yellow fever vaccination. Overall study findings and caveats: Clones from primary vaccination mostly reappeared after the booster (less than 98% CD4, about 85% CD8).

TCRdb processed the 5' RACE reads anew with MiXCR; each CDR3 protein has one entry. The data contain 250,000 to 350,000 distinct CDR3 sequences, around 6.8% of them seen just once; the ten biggest clones take up around 17%. There are 14 residues in the CDR3. V was pared by 8 bases and J by 1 base, with 15 bases between. The starting material was PBMCs, obtained about 49 days after the first yellow fever vaccination. This chain joins TRBV12-3 or TRBV12-4 and TRBJ2-7; weak D call: TRBD2 (7 bases). The sequence was obtained from a man aged 18 to 35 who received the YFV17D yellow fever vaccine. CDR3 loop: CASGEGDDSYEQYF. CDR3 bases: TGTGCCAGCGGGGAGGGGGACGATTCCTACGAGCAGTACTTC.